The source of this TCR beta chain is a study of glioma-infiltrating T cells. Whole-study findings and limits: Non-neoplastic patients had below-expected tissue-blood divergence, while all gliomas exceeded expectation. Very few CDR3 sequences were shared between tissue and blood.

This CDR3 region has 13 residues. CDR1 DFQATT and CDR2 SNEGSKA come from the germline V gene (reference sequence). V lost 3 bases and J 4 bases, leaving 12 bases between the germline ends. Amplification of TCR alpha and beta CDR3 regions from RNA used iRepertoire nested multiplex PCR. For one-step reverse transcription and amplification, 100-400 ng of tissue mRNA or PBMC total RNA was used. TCRdb recomputed calls from the multiplex PCR reads with MiXCR, one row per CDR3 protein. Seen here are about 130,000 distinct CDR3 sequences, roughly a quarter observed once, and the top ten hold around 28%. This clonotype was counted only a few times. Its antigen remains unknown.

Material: glioma tissue, nonneoplastic brain tissue, or PBMCs (not recorded which). This receptor was identified in a human donor with low-grade glioma or glioblastoma, undergoing nonglioma brain surgery, or in good health (not recorded which). This chain connects TRBV20-1 to TRBJ1-2; D call uncertain. CDR3 DNA sequence: TGCAGTGCTAGCATATCCGGGCGCTATGGCTACACCTTC. This encodes CSASISGRYGYTF.